The 21 T cell receptor beta chains below come from one sample, sequenced in a study of blood T cells in healthy people across ages. A second PCR of roughly 7 to 11 cycles used a sample-barcoded 5' primer and a J-beta primer mix. One entry per CDR3 protein, called by TCRdb with MiXCR from the 5' RACE reads. This table has about 970,000 distinct CDR3 sequences, 51% appearing once. The sample consisted of blood. The receptors derive from a woman aged 60-75 years in good health.

This rearrangement joins TRBV27 to TRBJ2-5, with TRBD1 matching over 9 bases. Judging by the DNA end, TRBJ2-7 fits better; the J call may be wrong. CDR1 MNHEY and CDR2 SMNVEV come from the germline V gene (reference sequence). This CDR3 has 14 residues. In nucleotides, the CDR3 is TGTGCCAGCAGGACAGGGGGTTTAAAGTACGAGCAGTACTTC. It is translated as CASRTGGLKYEQYF.

This clonotype was recorded once. This chain uses TRBV12-3 or TRBV12-4 with TRBJ2-3; weak D call: TRBD2 (5 bases). The V end lost 6 bases, the J end lost 5 bases, and 21 bases lay between the germline ends. This CDR3 region has 16 residues. The CDR3 here is CASSPGSRLVGDTQYF. The CDR3 coding sequence is TGTGCCAGCAGCCCGGGAAGCAGATTGGTAGGAGATACGCAGTATTTT.

This clonotype was detected a few times. The chain joins TRBV14 to TRBJ2-3; D uncertain. Per germline, CDR1 SGHDN and CDR2 FVKESK. The ends were cut back, 1 base at V and 1 base at J, with 9 bases in the middle. CDR3 size: 15 residues. DNA for the CDR3: TGTGCCAGCAGCCAAGCTGATACAGGCACAGATACGCAGTATTTT. Translated, it gives CASSQADTGTDTQYF.

This clonotype has only a few counts. The V and J genes are TRBV7-8 and TRBJ1-5, with D maybe TRBD1 (5 bases). CDR1 is SGHVS and CDR2 is FQNEAQ in the germline V gene. The V end lost 1 base, the J end lost 1 base, and 11 bases lay between the germline ends. The CDR3 totals 16 residues. This CDR3 reads CASSLGQGSSNQPQHF. For the CDR3, the DNA is TGTGCCAGCAGCTTAGGGCAGGGCTCAAGCAATCAGCCCCAGCATTTT.

In this sample, this clonotype turned up a few times. The rearrangement joins TRBV5-5 to TRBJ2-4; maybe TRBD2 (6 bases). Germline V gives CDR1 SGHKS, CDR2 YYEKEE (reference sequence). The CDR3 runs to 11 residues. Trimming removed 2 bases at V and 15 bases at J, with 12 bases between. Written as DNA, the CDR3 is TGTGCCAGCAGCTTCGGGGGAGAGTGGTACTTC. Protein sequence: CASSFGGEWYF.

This clonotype was recorded once. This chain joins TRBV28 and TRBJ1-1, with D tentatively TRBD1 (6 bases). The V gene lost 5 bases and the J gene lost 4 bases, with 14 bases spanning the gap. This CDR3 comprises 14 residues. Germline CDR1 MDHEN, CDR2 SYDVKM. The CDR3 DNA reads TGTGCCAGCAGTACCGCGGGGGCCATCACTGAAGCTTTCTTT. Protein sequence: CASSTAGAITEAFF.

This chain joins TRBV18 and TRBJ1-4; 7 nucleotides agree with TRBD1. J was trimmed by 8 bases and V by 0 bases; bases with no gene match: 21. The CDR3 totals 20 residues. CDR1 and CDR2 (germline): KGHSH, LQKENI. This CDR3 is CASSPPRLTGTVGLGEKLFF. The CDR3 bases are TGTGCCAGCTCACCACCTCGATTAACCGGGACAGTCGGGTTAGGCGAAAAACTGTTTTTT.

This clonotype has more than one count but fewer than ten. J is TRBJ2-7 and V is TRBV20-1; D is perhaps TRBD1 or TRBD2 (6 bases each). Per germline, CDR1 DFQATT and CDR2 SNEGSKA (reference sequence). The germline V and J ends were trimmed by 7 bases and 3 bases, with 16 bases remaining between them. This CDR3 spans 13 amino acids. CDR3 protein: CSGRDTKNYEQYF. The CDR3 nucleotides read TGCAGTGGGCGGGACACCAAAAACTACGAGCAGTACTTC.

This clonotype has only a few counts. The V gene is TRBV7-2, the J gene TRBJ1-5; D possibly corresponds to TRBD1 (6 bases). Trimming took off 2 bases at V and 2 bases at J, with 13 bases between the two ends. Per germline, CDR1 SGHTA and CDR2 FQGNSA. This CDR3 has 16 residues. CDR3 loop: CASSLQSGAGNQPQHF. CDR3 DNA: TGTGCCAGCAGCTTACAATCGGGGGCAGGCAATCAGCCCCAGCATTTT. Full variable domain (outside the CDR3, taken from reference TRBV7-2 and TRBJ1-5): GAGVSQSPSNKVTEKGKDVELRCDPISGHTALYWYRQSLGQGLEFLIYFQGNSAPDKSGLPSDRFSAERTGGSVSTLTIQRTQQEDSAVYLCASSLQSGAGNQPQHFGDGTRLSIL.

The V call is TRBV18, the J call TRBJ1-2; 8 bases align to TRBD1. This CDR3 region has 15 residues. Germline CDR1 and CDR2: KGHSH and LQKENI. J was trimmed by 7 bases and V by 3 bases; bases with no gene match: 10. As DNA, the CDR3 is TGTGCCAGCTCACCTGGGACAGGCACTTTTTCTGGCTACACCTTC. Its translation is CASSPGTGTFSGYTF.

The chain has TRBV20-1 and TRBJ2-1, with 11 bases matching TRBD2. The CDR3 sequence is 15 residues long. The V segment lost 2 bases and the J segment 3 bases; nucleotides outside the gene matches: 3. Germline V lookup: CDR1 DFQATT, CDR2 SNEGSKA (reference sequence). CDR3 protein: CSARPTSGNYNEQFF. The CDR3, as DNA: TGCAGTGCTAGACCGACTAGCGGGAACTACAATGAGCAGTTCTTC.

The chain joins TRBV7-9 to TRBJ2-3; a possible D gene is TRBD1 (6 bases). The CDR3 is made up of 15 amino acids. Per germline, CDR1 SEHNR and CDR2 FQNEAQ (reference sequence). Between the trimmed V and J ends, which lost 8 bases and 5 bases, there was a span of 20 bases. This CDR3 is CASGPQTGSLDTQYF. The CDR3, as DNA: TGTGCCAGCGGCCCACAAACAGGGAGTTTAGATACGCAGTATTTT.

This clonotype was seen a single time. The V gene is TRBV2, the J gene TRBJ1-1, with 7 positions matching TRBD1. Germline trimming cut 6 bases from V and 4 bases from J; bases unmatched to any gene: 8. Germline CDR1 is SNHLY and CDR2 is FYNNEI. The CDR3 contains 14 residues. CDR3 residues: CASSRQGSSTEAFF. As DNA, the CDR3 is TGTGCCAGCAGCCGACAGGGTTCGAGCACTGAAGCTTTCTTT.

This chain uses TRBV25-1 with TRBJ1-5, with D unclear. CDR3 size: 13 residues. Germline V gene sequence: CDR1 MGHDK, CDR2 SYGVNS. With 4 bases removed from V and 0 bases from J, the gap between germline ends came to 4 bases. CDR3 loop: CASSGGSNQPQHF. CDR3 DNA sequence: TGTGCCAGCAGTGGAGGTAGCAATCAGCCCCAGCATTTT.

This clonotype came up a few times. The rearrangement links TRBV29-1 to TRBJ2-1, with 10 bases lining up with TRBD2. There are 14 residues in the CDR3. V lost 2 bases to trimming and J lost 3 bases; unmatched junction nucleotides: 1. Germline values: CDR1 SQVTM, CDR2 ANQGSEA. CDR3 sequence (DNA): TGCAGCGTTGAACAGCGGGAGGGCTACAATGAGCAGTTCTTC. Translated: CSVEQREGYNEQFF.

In its sample, this clonotype was seen a few times. This chain joins TRBV12-3 or TRBV12-4 and TRBJ1-5; TRBD1 aligns across 8 bases. This CDR3 is built from 14 residues. V dropped 8 bases and J dropped 7; count of bases not matched to a gene: 10. Written as DNA, the CDR3 is TGTGCCAGCTCACCAGGACAGGGCGGACAGCCCCAGCATTTT. Protein: CASSPGQGGQPQHF.

The chain uses TRBV7-2 and TRBJ2-7; 8 bases are a match to TRBD1. CDR3 length equals 14 residues. The germline V gene has CDR1 SGHTA and CDR2 FQGNSA. V lost 5 bases and J lost 4; bases outside the gene matches: 7. CDR3 DNA sequence: TGTGCCAGCAGCGTAGTACAGGGGGAGTACGAGCAGTACTTC. Translating gives CASSVVQGEYEQYF.

V usage is TRBV4-1 and J usage is TRBJ2-1; 12 bases are shared with TRBD1. The trim removed 2 bases at V and 9 bases at J, leaving 8 bases unmatched. The germline V gene has CDR1 MGHRA and CDR2 YSYEKL. CDR3 length: 16 residues. DNA for the CDR3: TGCGCCAGCAGCCAAATTCCGGGACAGGGGGCGTTTGAGCAGTTCTTC. It is translated as CASSQIPGQGAFEQFF.

Notes on this clonotype: Germline is not matched at one junction end, which may reflect a read error. V gene TRBV12-3 or TRBV12-4 combines with J gene TRBJ2-7, with 8 nucleotides matching TRBD2. The tail of the sequence fits TRBJ2-5 better, so the J call may be wrong. This CDR3 is 15 amino acids long. The chain's CDR3 is CAGSLEREGGKTQYF. CDR3 DNA: TGTGCCGGCAGTTTAGAACGGGAGGGCGGAAAGACCCAGTACTTC.

V usage is TRBV12-3 or TRBV12-4 and J usage is TRBJ1-1; D remains unclear. V was shortened by 4 bases and J by 3 bases, with 9 bases between the two germline ends. The CDR3 runs 13 residues. For the CDR3, the DNA is TGTGCCAGCAGTTATGCGATCGACACTGAAGCTTTCTTT. As protein: CASSYAIDTEAFF.

The rearrangement uses TRBV24-1 and TRBJ2-7; TRBD2 agrees at 7 bases. The ends lost 4 bases at V and 9 bases at J; junction bases unmatched: 8. The length of the CDR3 is 13 residues. Germline assignment: CDR1 KGHDR and CDR2 SFDVKD. CDR3 sequence: CATSDLGTIGQYF. The CDR3 nucleotides read TGTGCCACCAGTGACCTCGGGACTATTGGGCAGTACTTC.